These 8 T cell receptor beta chains share one sample of origin, sequenced in a study of T cells in localized non-small cell lung cancer. Assay: immunoSEQ multiplex PCR; the TCRdb copy retains only in-frame clones and omits some. The table includes about 51,000 clones, 81% detected once. The source was peripheral blood mononuclear cells, collected before any cancer treatment. All receptors come from a man aged 40 to 69 with stage III lung adenocarcinoma.

This chain connects TRBV4-1 to TRBJ2-3; 9 nucleotides match TRBD2. The J segment lost 1 base and the V segment lost 4 bases, leaving 6 bases of the junction unmatched. CDR1 and CDR2 from the germline V gene are MGHRA and YSYEKL. This CDR3 spans 16 amino acids. The CDR3 DNA follows: TGCGCCAGCAGCCCACGGGCTAGCGGGGGCACAGATACGCAGTATTTT. This gives the protein CASSPRASGGTDTQYF.

This chain links TRBV4-1 with TRBJ2-7, with TRBD1 as a possible D gene (5 bases). The CDR3 is 16 residues long. Germline V gene data show CDR1 as MGHRA and CDR2 as YSYEKL. The germline V and J ends were trimmed by 1 base and 2 bases, with 15 bases remaining between them. The CDR3 protein is CASSQVSGAGPYEQYF. In DNA, the CDR3 is TGCGCCAGCAGCCAAGTTTCGGGTGCAGGGCCCTACGAGCAGTACTTC.

V gene TRBV27 combines with J gene TRBJ2-7; no firm D call. Germline V gene data show CDR1 as MNHEY and CDR2 as SMNVEV (reference sequence). CDR3 length: 14 amino acids. The germline V and J ends were trimmed by 4 bases and 3 bases, with 13 bases remaining between them. This CDR3 reads CASSSRHGSYEQYF. In nucleotides, the CDR3 is TGTGCCAGCAGTTCCAGACACGGAAGCTACGAGCAGTACTTC.

This chain uses TRBV5-6 with TRBJ2-1, with D hard to call. V was clipped by 4 bases and J by 0 bases, with 11 bases between them. Germline CDR1 reads SGHDT; CDR2 reads YYEEEE. The length of the CDR3 is 15 residues. The CDR3: CASSAWDSSYNEQFF. Written as DNA, the CDR3 is TGTGCCAGCAGCGCATGGGATAGCTCCTACAATGAGCAGTTCTTC.

This clone was observed a handful of times. The chain links TRBV11-1 to TRBJ2-3; 14 positions agree with TRBD2. Germline V CDR1 and CDR2: SGHAT, FQDESV (reference sequence). The junction had 11 bases not matched to a gene; V was cut back by 4 bases and J by 5 bases. The length of the CDR3 is 18 residues. CDR3 amino acids: CASSSGLAGGQPVDTQYF. The CDR3 DNA is TGTGCCAGCAGCTCCGGACTAGCGGGGGGCCAGCCGGTAGATACGCAGTATTTT. The whole variable domain, filled in from reference TRBV11-1 and TRBJ2-3, reads EAEVAQSPRYKITEKSQAVAFWCDPISGHATLYWYRQILGQGPELLVQFQDESVVDDSQLPKDRFSAERLKGVDSTLKIQPAELGDSAMYLCASSSGLAGGQPVDTQYFGPGTRLTVL.

V gene TRBV5-1 combines with J gene TRBJ2-1; 9 bases are shared with TRBD2. CDR1 SGHRS and CDR2 YFSETQ come from the germline V gene. This CDR3 is 16 amino acids long. The V and J ends lost 0 bases and 7 bases, in that order; junction bases with no gene match: 8. The CDR3 nucleotides are TGCGCCAGCAGCTTGGGGGCTAGCGGGGTCGGGAATGAGCAGTTCTTC. Its protein is CASSLGASGVGNEQFF.

V and J are TRBV6-5 and TRBJ1-1; no clear D gene. Germline V gene data show CDR1 as MNHEY and CDR2 as SVGAGI. V gave up 2 bases and J gave up 5 bases, with 9 bases separating them. This CDR3 comprises 13 residues. The CDR3 sequence is CASSYIYTTEAFF. CDR3 bases: TGTGCCAGCAGTTACATCTACACGACTGAAGCTTTCTTT.

This clone was picked up a small number of times. The chain uses TRBV11-2 and TRBJ2-5; maybe TRBD2 (5 bases). The CDR3 contains 13 residues. Germline V lookup: CDR1 SGHAT, CDR2 FQNNGV. V lost 2 bases, J lost 7 bases, and 11 bases lay in between. The CDR3 DNA sequence: TGTGCCAGCAGCTTAAGAGGGTTAGGGACCCAGTACTTC. Translation gives CASSLRGLGTQYF.